One sample yielded the 25 T cell receptor beta chains listed below, sequenced in a study of cytomegalovirus exposure and HLA in healthy donors. The PCR made use of 60 Vbeta and 13 Jbeta primers. Sequencing was performed with immunoSEQ multiplex PCR; in TCRdb, only in-frame clones are kept and a portion is missing. The sample table includes some 110,000 clones. Sequences were obtained from PBMCs. These receptors originate from a middle-aged man in good health and CMV-seronegative.

The gene calls are TRBV28 and TRBJ1-3; D unclear. Looked up from germline, CDR1 is MDHEN and CDR2 is SYDVKM. The V end was cut by 1 base, the J end by 11 bases, with 15 bases between. The CDR3 runs 14 residues. CDR3 amino acids: CASSLFMTSKAIYF. The CDR3 coding sequence is TGTGCCAGCAGTTTATTCATGACATCCAAGGCCATATATTTT.

This chain connects TRBV19 to TRBJ1-1; no definite D call. The V gene's germline CDR1 is LNHDA and CDR2 SQIVND (reference sequence). Between the trimmed V and J ends, which lost 9 bases and 11 bases, there was a span of 16 bases. The CDR3 sequence is 11 residues long. CDR3 loop: CASKTGSAAFF. In nucleotides, the CDR3 is TGTGCCAGCAAAACCGGGAGCGCGGCTTTCTTT.

The V gene is TRBV27, the J gene TRBJ1-1; a weak D match, TRBD1 (5 bases). The germline V gene encodes CDR1 MNHEY and CDR2 SMNVEV (reference sequence). The CDR3 extends over 13 amino acids. Trimming left V 6 bases short and J 4 bases short, with 12 bases between. The CDR3 DNA sequence: TGTGCCAGCAGCGTAGGGGCGTTCACTGAAGCTTTCTTT. Amino acid sequence: CASSVGAFTEAFF.

The V call is TRBV5-6, the J call TRBJ2-3, with 11 bases identical to TRBD2. The junction had 2 bases not matched to a gene; V was cut back by 1 base and J by 4 bases. CDR1 is SGHDT, CDR2 YYEEEE, per germline. The CDR3 has 15 amino acids. CDR3 protein: CASSLRLAGPDTQYF. CDR3 DNA sequence: TGTGCCAGCAGCTTGCGACTAGCGGGACCAGATACGCAGTATTTT. Full variable domain (missing parts from reference TRBV5-6 and TRBJ2-3): DAGVTQSPTHLIKTRGQQVTLRCSPKSGHDTVSWYQQALGQGPQFIFQYYEEEERQRGNFPDRFSGHQFPNYSSELNVNALLLGDSALYLCASSLRLAGPDTQYFGPGTRLTVL.

The chain uses TRBV30 and TRBJ2-7; D might be TRBD2 (6 bases). This CDR3 contains 15 residues. V was shortened by 5 bases and J by 0 bases, with 17 bases between the two germline ends. From germline, CDR1 is GTSNPN and CDR2 SVGIG (reference sequence). CDR3: CAWSYGGSPSYEQYF. The CDR3 DNA is TGTGCCTGGTCGTACGGGGGATCCCCCTCCTACGAGCAGTACTTC.

The J gene is TRBJ2-7, the V gene TRBV7-9; D unclear. The V gene's germline CDR1 is SEHNR and CDR2 FQNEAQ (reference sequence). V lost 1 base and J 3 bases, leaving 7 bases between the germline ends. The CDR3 covers 13 residues. CDR3 sequence: CASSLVDGYEQYF. As DNA, the CDR3 is TGTGCCAGCAGCTTAGTAGATGGCTACGAGCAGTACTTC.

The CDR3 DNA reads TGCGCCAGCAGCCAAGATACCGGGACAGGGGAAAAACTGTTTTTT. This codes for CASSQDTGTGEKLFF. The V and J genes are TRBV4-3 and TRBJ1-4; the match to TRBD1 covers 9 bases. The CDR3 covers 15 residues. Unmatched junction bases numbered 4, after V lost 0 bases and J lost 8 bases. The germline gives CDR1 LGHNA, CDR2 YSLEER.

The chain has TRBV19 and TRBJ1-4; D might be TRBD1 (5 bases). V lost 7 bases, J lost 0 bases, and 9 bases lay in between. CDR3 size: 14 residues. CDR1 LNHDA and CDR2 SQIVND come from the germline V gene (reference sequence). The CDR3 bases are TGTGCCAGTACCCCGACAGCAACTAATGAAAAACTGTTTTTT. Translated: CASTPTATNEKLFF.

The chain uses TRBV4-1 and TRBJ2-7; 7 positions agree with TRBD2. This CDR3 has 16 amino acids. Germline assignment: CDR1 MGHRA and CDR2 YSYEKL. V was clipped by 2 bases and J by 1 base; unmatched bases: 8. The CDR3 is CASSQFIAGTSYEQYF. As DNA, the CDR3 is TGCGCCAGCAGCCAATTTATAGCGGGCACATCCTACGAGCAGTACTTC.

The gene calls are TRBV5-6 and TRBJ2-1, with 12 bases that match TRBD2. With 4 bases clipped from V and 0 bases from J, the junction kept 5 bases outside the gene matches. CDR1 is SGHDT and CDR2 is YYEEEE in the germline V gene. This CDR3 region has 17 residues. The CDR3 protein is CASSPGLAGYSYNEQFF. The CDR3 nucleotides are TGTGCCAGCAGCCCCGGACTAGCGGGGTACTCCTACAATGAGCAGTTCTTC. Complete variable domain (other parts from reference TRBV5-6 and TRBJ2-1): DAGVTQSPTHLIKTRGQQVTLRCSPKSGHDTVSWYQQALGQGPQFIFQYYEEEERQRGNFPDRFSGHQFPNYSSELNVNALLLGDSALYLCASSPGLAGYSYNEQFFGPGTRLTVL.

This chain joins TRBV2 and TRBJ1-5; D uncertain. CDR1 and CDR2 from the germline V gene are SNHLY and FYNNEI. The CDR3 consists of 16 residues. V lost 5 bases to trimming and J lost 6 bases, with 20 bases between them. Written as DNA, the CDR3 is TGTGCCAGCAGTTTAAAAAGGAGCTTGGTAGTTCAGCCCCAGCATTTT. Protein: CASSLKRSLVVQPQHF. Variable domain in full (rest from reference TRBV2 and TRBJ1-5): EPEVTQTPSHQVTQMGQEVILRCVPISNHLYFYWYRQILGQKVEFLVSFYNNEISEKSEIFDDQFSVERPDGSNFTLKIRSTKLEDSAMYFCASSLKRSLVVQPQHFGDGTRLSIL.

This sequence joins TRBV5-1 and TRBJ2-3; D is undetermined. The CDR3 sequence is 13 residues long. Trimming left V 1 base short and J 6 bases short, with 9 bases between. In germline, CDR1 is SGHRS, CDR2 YFSETQ. In nucleotides, the CDR3 is TGCGCCAGCAGCTTGTCAGGTGGGGATACGCAGTATTTT. It yields the protein CASSLSGGDTQYF.

V gene TRBV5-5 combines with J gene TRBJ2-3; 12 nucleotides align to TRBD2. The CDR3 runs 16 residues. V shed 3 bases, J shed 2 bases, and the junction held 4 bases outside the gene matches. Germline CDR1 SGHKS, CDR2 YYEKEE (reference sequence). CDR3 sequence: CASSSRTSGITDTQYF. CDR3 nucleotide sequence: TGTGCCAGCAGCTCTCGGACTAGCGGGATCACAGATACGCAGTATTTT.

CDR3 bases: TGTGCCAGCAGTGAAGGCGGCAGTGGCAATCAGCCCCAGCATTTT. Amino acids: CASSEGGSGNQPQHF. J is TRBJ1-5 and V is TRBV6-1; D is unresolved. The V gene lost 1 base and the J gene lost 2 bases, with 9 bases spanning the gap. This CDR3 contains 15 residues. Germline V gives CDR1 MNHNS, CDR2 SASEGT.

The V gene is TRBV5-1, the J gene TRBJ2-3; no firm D call. Germline CDR1 reads SGHRS; CDR2 reads YFSETQ. This CDR3 has 15 residues. The V and J ends lost 5 bases and 1 base respectively, with 14 bases between them. The CDR3: CASRQLLAGTDTQYF. The DNA of the CDR3 is TGCGCCAGCAGACAACTATTGGCGGGCACAGATACGCAGTATTTT.

DNA for the CDR3: TGTGCCAGCAGCCCGGCCCAGCTACAGGGCAATGAGCAGTTCTTC. The encoded protein is CASSPAQLQGNEQFF. The rearrangement links TRBV7-8 to TRBJ2-1; possible D gene TRBD1, 6 bases. With 5 bases removed from V and 6 bases from J, the gap between germline ends came to 17 bases. CDR3 length: 15 residues. Germline V gives CDR1 SGHVS, CDR2 FQNEAQ. Full variable domain (remainder filled in from reference TRBV7-8 and TRBJ2-1): GAGVSQSPRYKVAKRGQDVALRCDPISGHVSLFWYQQALGQGPEFLTYFQNEAQLDKSGLPSDRFFAERPEGSVSTLKIQRTQQEDSAVYLCASSPAQLQGNEQFFGPGTRLTVL.

This chain links TRBV7-8 with TRBJ2-7, with a weak D call TRBD1 (6 bases). CDR3 length: 15 residues. From germline, CDR1 is SGHVS and CDR2 FQNEAQ. The V end lost 4 bases, the J end lost 7 bases, and 20 bases lay between the germline ends. The CDR3 DNA sequence: TGTGCCAGCAGCTCAACCCCCAGGGGACCTTGGGAGCAGTACTTC. Translated, it gives CASSSTPRGPWEQYF.

The chain recombines TRBV27 with TRBJ1-2; 8 positions agree with TRBD1. CDR3 size: 15 residues. Germline CDR1 is MNHEY and CDR2 is SMNVEV (reference sequence). J was trimmed by 5 bases and V by 6 bases; bases with no gene match: 11. The CDR3 loop reads CASRYRDRGIYGYTF. CDR3 nucleotides: TGTGCCAGCAGATACAGAGACAGGGGTATATATGGCTACACCTTC.

The chain employs TRBV19 and TRBJ2-3; unclear D gene. Germline-derived CDR1 and CDR2 are LNHDA and SQIVND (reference sequence). Trimming removed 3 bases at V and 0 bases at J, with 10 bases between. The CDR3 consists of 15 residues. The CDR3 nucleotides read TGTGCCAGTAGTATGTTTGGCGGTAGCACAGATACGCAGTATTTT. It encodes CASSMFGGSTDTQYF.

This rearrangement joins TRBV5-1 to TRBJ2-7; 9 bases align to TRBD2. Germline V gives CDR1 SGHRS, CDR2 YFSETQ. The length of the CDR3 is 16 residues. J lost 5 bases, V lost 5 bases, and 14 bases had no gene match. The CDR3 DNA reads as TGCGCCAGCAGGGTGTCTGTCGGTCTAGCGGGACACGAGCAGTACTTC. It codes for CASRVSVGLAGHEQYF.

The chain recombines TRBV5-1 with TRBJ2-5; a weak D match, TRBD1 (6 bases). Trimming stripped 2 bases from V and 1 base from J, with 12 bases between. Per germline, CDR1 SGHRS and CDR2 YFSETQ. This CDR3 region has 15 residues. The DNA for the CDR3 is TGCGCCAGCAGCTTTCCCGGGACATCCCAAGAGACCCAGTACTTC. This translates into CASSFPGTSQETQYF.

The CDR3 DNA sequence: TGTGCCAGCAGCTTGGTGAGTTGGACAGTCCCACTCGAGCAGTACTTC. Translated, it gives CASSLVSWTVPLEQYF. The chain has TRBV5-6 and TRBJ2-7, with D maybe TRBD1 (6 bases). Germline CDR1 is SGHDT and CDR2 is YYEEEE. The CDR3 consists of 16 residues. Trimming shortened V by 0 bases and J by 6 bases, and 19 bases separated the two germline ends.

The chain couples TRBV7-2 to TRBJ2-7, with TRBD2 identical over 7 bases. The CDR3 extends over 15 amino acids. Trimming removed 1 base from V and 3 bases from J; junction bases left unmatched: 6. Germline CDR1 reads SGHTA; CDR2 reads FQGNSA. CDR3 loop: CASSLGLAGLYEQYF. CDR3 coding DNA: TGTGCCAGCAGCTTAGGACTAGCTGGTCTCTACGAGCAGTACTTC.

The chain joins TRBV5-6 to TRBJ2-7; 9 positions match TRBD2. The germline V gene has CDR1 SGHDT and CDR2 YYEEEE. With V trimmed by 5 bases and J by 3 bases, 12 bases remained unmatched. CDR3 size: 16 residues. CDR3 nucleotides: TGTGCCAGCAGTCTGAGCGAGCGGGAGGTAGGCTACGAGCAGTACTTC. Translated: CASSLSEREVGYEQYF.

V gene TRBV19 combines with J gene TRBJ2-7, with no clear D. Germline assignment: CDR1 LNHDA and CDR2 SQIVND (reference sequence). The CDR3 extends over 14 amino acids. The germline V and J ends were trimmed by 3 bases and 7 bases, with 16 bases remaining between them. The CDR3 sequence: CASSIDATTGEQYF. In DNA form, the CDR3 reads TGTGCCAGTAGTATTGATGCCACTACTGGAGAGCAGTACTTC.